A single sample gave rise to the 24 T cell receptor beta chains below, sequenced in a study of cytomegalovirus exposure and HLA in healthy donors. TCRdb's copy holds only in-frame clones and misses some; the assay was immunoSEQ multiplex PCR. The repertoire holds fewer than 85,000 clones, with approximately 94% as singletons. The sequencing input was PBMCs. Source of these receptors: a woman under 30 in good health and CMV-seronegative.

In this sample, this clone turned up once. The rearrangement joins TRBV7-2 to TRBJ1-4; D is unclear. Germline CDR1 is SGHTA and CDR2 is FQGNSA. This CDR3 comprises 15 residues. Between the trimmed V and J ends, which lost 0 bases and 3 bases, there was a span of 8 bases. The CDR3 nucleotides read TGTGCCAGCAGCTTAGCTCTCCGGTCTAATGAAAAACTGTTTTTT. This gives the protein CASSLALRSNEKLFF.

The rearrangement joins TRBV9 to TRBJ1-4, with D perhaps matching TRBD1 (6 bases). CDR3 length: 15 amino acids. Germline V gene sequence: CDR1 SGDLS, CDR2 YYNGEE. The V end lost 1 base, the J end lost 4 bases, and 11 bases lay between the germline ends. The CDR3, as DNA: TGTGCCAGCAGCGTACAGGGGCAGGTTAATGAAAAACTGTTTTTT. It is translated as CASSVQGQVNEKLFF.

This chain joins TRBV14 and TRBJ1-1; perhaps TRBD1 as D (6 bases). The CDR3 runs to 14 residues. Deletions cut 5 bases from V and 6 bases from J, with 16 bases between. Per germline, CDR1 SGHDN and CDR2 FVKESK. This CDR3 is CASSIGTPVAEAFF. The CDR3 bases are TGTGCCAGCAGCATCGGGACACCTGTCGCTGAAGCTTTCTTT.

The chain employs TRBV18 and TRBJ1-6; no clear D. V dropped 5 bases and J dropped 0 bases, with 5 bases sitting between them. Looked up from germline, CDR1 is KGHSH and CDR2 is LQKENI. The CDR3 runs 14 residues. Written as DNA, the CDR3 is TGTGCCAGCTCATCTCGCTCCTATAATTCACCCCTCCACTTT. Encoded protein: CASSSRSYNSPLHF.

V is TRBV28 and J is TRBJ2-5; D remains ambiguous. V was trimmed by 3 bases and J by 4 bases, leaving 12 bases between them. CDR1 and CDR2 (germline): MDHEN, SYDVKM. The CDR3 runs to 14 residues. The chain's CDR3 is CASSLEVSGETQYF. In DNA, the CDR3 is TGTGCCAGCAGTTTGGAAGTATCGGGAGAGACCCAGTACTTC.

The chain combines TRBV6-1 with TRBJ1-2, with D hard to call. Germline V gene sequence: CDR1 MNHNS, CDR2 SASEGT. This CDR3 has 13 amino acids. Trimming removed 8 bases at V and 6 bases at J, with 16 bases between. CDR3 nucleotides: TGTGCCAGCTCCTCGACCCCGCGGCATGGCTACACCTTC. Translating gives CASSSTPRHGYTF.

The chain is built from TRBV11-2 and TRBJ1-1, with TRBD1 as a possible D gene (5 bases). Germline-derived CDR1 and CDR2 are SGHAT and FQNNGV. The CDR3 is made up of 14 amino acids. Trimming left V 6 bases short and J 1 base short, with 12 bases between. The CDR3 loop reads CASSSGGGNTEAFF. The CDR3 nucleotides are TGTGCCAGCAGTTCCGGGGGGGGGAACACTGAAGCTTTCTTT. The whole variable domain, remainder taken from reference TRBV11-2 and TRBJ1-1, is EAGVAQSPRYKIIEKRQSVAFWCNPISGHATLYWYQQILGQGPKLLIQFQNNGVVDDSQLPKDRFSAERLKGVDSTLKIQPAKLEDSAVYLCASSSGGGNTEAFFGQGTRLTVV.

This clone came up once. V usage is TRBV5-6 and J usage is TRBJ1-5; perhaps TRBD1 as D (5 bases). V lost 5 bases and J lost 7, with 16 bases in between. Germline CDR1 and CDR2: SGHDT and YYEEEE. CDR3 length: 14 amino acids. The CDR3 here is CASSDQGDGQPQHF. The CDR3 DNA sequence: TGTGCCAGCAGTGATCAGGGTGACGGCCAGCCCCAGCATTTT.

The chain carries TRBV10-3 and TRBJ2-7, with 7 bases aligning to TRBD1. V dropped 4 bases and J dropped 3; count of bases not matched to a gene: 6. Germline CDR1 and CDR2: ENHRY and SYGVKD. The CDR3 loop spans 14 amino acids. CDR3 protein: CAISGVGTDYEQYF. DNA for the CDR3: TGTGCCATCAGTGGTGTTGGGACAGACTACGAGCAGTACTTC.

The CDR3 nucleotides read TGTGCCAGCAGTTTTAGAGGGTTAACTAATGAAAAACTGTTTTTT. Protein: CASSFRGLTNEKLFF. The rearrangement links TRBV27 to TRBJ1-4; D is uncertain. Germline CDR1 reads MNHEY; CDR2 reads SMNVEV (reference sequence). Trimming removed 3 bases at V and 1 base at J, with 9 bases between. The CDR3 has 15 residues. Combining the CDR3 with reference TRBV27 and TRBJ1-4 gives the whole variable domain EAQVTQNPRYLITVTGKKLTVTCSQNMNHEYMSWYRQDPGLGLRQIYYSMNVEVTDKGDVPEGYKVSRKEKRNFPLILESPSPNQTSLYFCASSFRGLTNEKLFFGSGTQLSVL.

The J gene is TRBJ2-2, the V gene TRBV7-3, with a weak D call TRBD2 (6 bases). Trimming pared 0 bases from V and 0 bases from J, leaving 20 bases between. Germline CDR1 and CDR2: SGHTA and FQGTGA. The CDR3 runs to 20 residues. Written as DNA, the CDR3 is TGTGCCAGCAGCTTAACGAATTTGAGGGTGCGGGGCACGAACACCGGGGAGCTGTTTTTT. Translated, it gives CASSLTNLRVRGTNTGELFF.

This clone was seen a single time. This chain uses TRBV5-6 with TRBJ1-6, with D possibly being TRBD1 (5 bases). Trimming left V 3 bases short and J 6 bases short, with 16 bases between. The CDR3 covers 16 residues. From germline, CDR1 is SGHDT and CDR2 YYEEEE. The CDR3, as DNA: TGTGCCAGCAGCTCGGTTAGGGGCACCCCTAATTCACCCCTCCACTTT. Amino acids: CASSSVRGTPNSPLHF. Variable domain in full (rest from reference TRBV5-6 and TRBJ1-6): DAGVTQSPTHLIKTRGQQVTLRCSPKSGHDTVSWYQQALGQGPQFIFQYYEEEERQRGNFPDRFSGHQFPNYSSELNVNALLLGDSALYLCASSSVRGTPNSPLHFGNGTRLTVT.

The chain combines TRBV6-4 with TRBJ2-7; 11 nucleotides align to TRBD2. Germline V gives CDR1 MRHNA, CDR2 SNTAGT. The CDR3 length is 16 residues. V gave up 5 bases and J gave up 5 bases; unmatched junction bases: 11. CDR3 in amino acids: CASSPIAGGPDHEQYF. The CDR3 nucleotides read TGTGCCAGCAGTCCAATAGCGGGGGGGCCCGACCACGAGCAGTACTTC.

This chain joins TRBV27 and TRBJ2-1, with 10 bases identical to TRBD2. This CDR3 region has 18 residues. Germline lookup yields CDR1 MNHEY and CDR2 SMNVEV (reference sequence). The ends lost 6 bases at V and 3 bases at J; junction bases unmatched: 14. The CDR3 coding sequence is TGTGCCAGCAGAAGAATAGCGGGGGGTCCCCAAGTCTACAATGAGCAGTTCTTC. It encodes CASRRIAGGPQVYNEQFF.

The genes are TRBV6-5 and TRBJ1-2; 7 nucleotides match TRBD1. The CDR3 extends over 14 amino acids. V lost 2 bases, J lost 3 bases, and 3 bases stayed unmatched. Germline values: CDR1 MNHEY, CDR2 SVGAGI. Here the CDR3 DNA reads TGTGCCAGCAGTTACGCGACAGGGTACTATGGCTACACCTTC. It specifies CASSYATGYYGYTF.

The chain carries TRBV28 and TRBJ1-4, with D possibly matching TRBD1 (6 bases). The CDR3 length is 15 residues. Trimming removed 5 bases from V and 5 bases from J, with 15 bases in between. In germline, CDR1 is MDHEN, CDR2 SYDVKM. The CDR3 is CASSAYRAANEKLFF. The CDR3 bases are TGTGCCAGCAGTGCATACAGGGCCGCGAATGAAAAACTGTTTTTT.

The chain couples TRBV7-9 to TRBJ2-7; unclear D gene. V lost 0 bases to trimming and J lost 1 base, with 16 bases between them. This CDR3 contains 17 residues. Germline CDR1 reads SEHNR; CDR2 reads FQNEAQ (reference sequence). The CDR3 coding sequence is TGTGCCAGCAGCTTAGCGCTCGGTAGCTTTCCGTCCTACGAGCAGTACTTC. Protein: CASSLALGSFPSYEQYF.

The V call is TRBV30, the J call TRBJ1-1; TRBD1 agrees at 8 bases. Germline-derived CDR1 and CDR2 are GTSNPN and SVGIG (reference sequence). Germline trimming cut 5 bases from V and 5 bases from J; bases unmatched to any gene: 7. This CDR3 comprises 13 residues. The CDR3, as DNA: TGTGCCTGGGCTGGACAGGGATATACTGAAGCTTTCTTT. It is translated as CAWAGQGYTEAFF.

V and J are TRBV7-8 and TRBJ2-7, with a possible D match to TRBD1 (7 bases). V was shortened by 4 bases and J by 4 bases, with 14 bases between the two germline ends. CDR1 and CDR2 from the germline V gene are SGHVS and FQNEAQ. The CDR3 is made up of 14 amino acids. The CDR3 DNA sequence: TGTGCCAGCAGCTCGGCGGGACAGATATACGAGCAGTACTTC. This translates into CASSSAGQIYEQYF. Drawing the rest from reference TRBV7-8 and TRBJ2-7, the complete variable domain is GAGVSQSPRYKVAKRGQDVALRCDPISGHVSLFWYQQALGQGPEFLTYFQNEAQLDKSGLPSDRFFAERPEGSVSTLKIQRTQQEDSAVYLCASSSAGQIYEQYFGPGTRLTVT.

The chain's CDR3 is CARRNKGGLGFF. The DNA for the CDR3 is TGTGCCAGAAGAAATAAGGGAGGGCTTGGTTTCTTT. V and J are TRBV5-3 and TRBJ1-1; D gene unclear. TRBV5-3 is an ORF, with its function uncertain. The V end was cut by 5 bases, the J end by 13 bases, with 18 bases between. CDR3 size: 12 residues.

The chain employs TRBV6-6 and TRBJ1-1; 7 bases match TRBD1. After removal of 6 bases from V and 4 bases from J, the junction contained 2 bases not matched to a gene. CDR3 size: 12 residues. Germline V gives CDR1 MNHNY, CDR2 SVGAGI (reference sequence). The CDR3 here is CASRAGGTEAFF. CDR3 coding DNA: TGTGCCAGCAGGGCAGGGGGCACTGAAGCTTTCTTT.

This clone was counted only a few times. The CDR3 ends on some other residue instead of the conserved phenylalanine or tryptophan, so this is likely a read error. The limits of the CDR3 on the DNA are not certain, so only TCRdb's listed CDR3 is given. The genes are TRBV9 and TRBJ1-3; the table's D call of TRBD1 was not tested on the DNA. Germline CDR1 and CDR2: SGDLS and YYNGEE. Ends included, the CDR3 has 8 residues. CDR3 region: CASSVGTV.

The rearrangement uses TRBV7-9 and TRBJ1-1; D is unclear. Germline CDR1 SEHNR, CDR2 FQNEAQ (reference sequence). This CDR3 region has 15 residues. V was pared by 1 base and J by 1 base, with 10 bases between. The CDR3 loop reads CASSLVGVRNTEAFF. The CDR3 DNA reads TGTGCCAGCAGCTTAGTCGGGGTGAGGAACACTGAAGCTTTCTTT.

On this clone: The identical CDR3 is also encoded by other nucleotide sequences in the sample. This sequence joins TRBV28 and TRBJ2-7; possible D gene TRBD1, 5 bases. This CDR3 contains 15 residues. The germline V gene encodes CDR1 MDHEN and CDR2 SYDVKM. V was pared by 2 bases and J by 0 bases, with 11 bases between. CDR3 bases: TGTGCCAGCAGTTTAGGAGACAGCAGCTCCTACGAGCAGTACTTC. It yields the protein CASSLGDSSSYEQYF.